A selection of T cell receptor beta chains follows, all from one sample in a study of control samples from healthy donors and cancer patients. TCRdb keeps only in-frame clones here, not all; method: immunoSEQ multiplex PCR. The profile shows fewer than 95,000 clones, more than 75% of them singletons. Input material: blood. The receptor set was obtained from a man between 25 and 39 years old in good health. Each CDR3 is given with its conserved first and last residue. The D gene is left open where the match is weak. Clone size, where shown, is once, few, many, or a class for clones that have expanded.

j_gene: TRBJ2-3
d_gene: TRBD2
abundance: NA
v_gene: TRBV4-1
CDR3nt: TGCGCCAGCAGCCAAGACAGCATAGGACTAGCGGGGGGGGAAGATACGCAGTATTTT
CDR3aa: CASSQDSIGLAGGEDTQYF

j_gene: TRBJ2-1
d_gene: NA
abundance: NA
v_gene: TRBV11-2
CDR3nt: TGTGCCAGCAGCCCCCGCGGGGGCCTGAGCTCCTACAATGAGCAGTTCTTC
CDR3aa: CASSPRGGLSSYNEQFF

j_gene: TRBJ1-2
d_gene: NA
abundance: once
v_gene: TRBV5-1
CDR3nt: TGCGCCAGCAGCACCGACCCCAGGGACTATGGCTACACCTTC
CDR3aa: CASSTDPRDYGYTF

j_gene: TRBJ1-2
d_gene: NA
abundance: NA
v_gene: TRBV10-3
CDR3nt: TGTGCCATCAGTGAGTCGAAAGGGGATGGCTACACCTTC
CDR3aa: CAISESKGDGYTF

j_gene: TRBJ1-4
d_gene: TRBD1
abundance: NA
v_gene: TRBV7-9
CDR3nt: TGTGCCAGCAGGGAAACCGGGACAGGGAGAAAAAAACTGTTTTTT
CDR3aa: CASRETGTGRKKLFF

j_gene: TRBJ2-1
d_gene: TRBD2
abundance: NA
v_gene: TRBV14
CDR3nt: TGTGCCAGCAGCCAACGGTCCCCGGGGGGGCCCAACTCCTACAATGAGCAGTTCTTC
CDR3aa: CASSQRSPGGPNSYNEQFF

j_gene: TRBJ1-4
d_gene: TRBD1
abundance: NA
v_gene: TRBV5-3
CDR3nt: TGTGCCAGAAGAAACCGAGGACAGGGGGAAAAACTGTTTTTT
CDR3aa: CARRNRGQGEKLFF

j_gene: TRBJ1-6
d_gene: NA
abundance: NA
v_gene: TRBV12-3/TRBV12-4
CDR3nt: TGTGCCAGCAAGCTGGAGAATTCACCCCTCCACTTT
CDR3aa: CASKLENSPLHF

j_gene: TRBJ1-2
d_gene: NA
abundance: NA
v_gene: TRBV30
CDR3nt: TGTGCCTGGAGGGGGAAGAGGGATGACTATGGCTACACCTTC
CDR3aa: CAWRGKRDDYGYTF

j_gene: TRBJ1-1
d_gene: TRBD1
abundance: once
v_gene: TRBV24-1
CDR3nt: TGTGCCACCAGTGCTGGAGCCGGGACAGGGGTTGACACTGAAGCTTTCTTT
CDR3aa: CATSAGAGTGVDTEAFF

j_gene: TRBJ1-2
d_gene: TRBD1
abundance: NA
v_gene: TRBV24-1
CDR3nt: TGTGCCACCAGTGACCCCCTCGGACAGGATACTTCTAACTATGGCTACACCTTC
CDR3aa: CATSDPLGQDTSNYGYTF

j_gene: TRBJ1-2
d_gene: NA
abundance: NA
v_gene: TRBV24-1
CDR3nt: TGTGCCACCAGTGAAGGTCTAGGGGGCTACACCTTC
CDR3aa: CATSEGLGGYTF

j_gene: TRBJ2-3
d_gene: NA
abundance: NA
v_gene: TRBV5-8
CDR3nt: TGTGCCAGCAGCTCCCCCCGGGGGCCAGATACGCAGTATTTT
CDR3aa: CASSSPRGPDTQYF

j_gene: TRBJ1-2
d_gene: TRBD1
abundance: NA
v_gene: TRBV7-9
CDR3nt: TGTGCCAGCAGCTTAGGGGACAGGGCCGGTGGCTACACCTTC
CDR3aa: CASSLGDRAGGYTF

j_gene: TRBJ1-5
d_gene: NA
abundance: NA
v_gene: TRBV27
CDR3nt: TGTGCCAGCAGTTTATCGGGCAGGGGTCAGCCCCAGCATTTT
CDR3aa: CASSLSGRGQPQHF

j_gene: TRBJ2-5
d_gene: NA
abundance: NA
v_gene: TRBV19
CDR3nt: TGTGCCAGTAGTATACGGGACTCTCAATTGGAGACCCAGTACTTC
CDR3aa: CASSIRDSQLETQYF

j_gene: TRBJ2-1
d_gene: TRBD2
abundance: NA
v_gene: TRBV5-1
CDR3nt: TGCGCCAGCAGCTTGCAGACTAGCGGAAATGAGCAGTTCTTC
CDR3aa: CASSLQTSGNEQFF

j_gene: TRBJ1-4
d_gene: NA
abundance: NA
v_gene: TRBV25-1
CDR3nt: TGTGCCAGCAGTGCTTCTGAGGGAGCAGGGGCCAAACTGTTTTTT
CDR3aa: CASSASEGAGAKLFF

j_gene: TRBJ2-3
d_gene: TRBD1
abundance: NA
v_gene: TRBV19
CDR3nt: TGTGCCAGTAGTCGAAGACAGGGAACAAATACGCAGTATTTT
CDR3aa: CASSRRQGTNTQYF

j_gene: TRBJ2-5
d_gene: NA
abundance: NA
v_gene: TRBV6-1
CDR3nt: TGTGCCAGCAGTGAAGCTCCACAGTCCCAAGAGACCCAGTACTTC
CDR3aa: CASSEAPQSQETQYF

j_gene: TRBJ1-5
d_gene: NA
abundance: NA
v_gene: TRBV2
CDR3nt: TGTGCCAGCATGCAGGGGCGGGAGCCCCAGCATTTT
CDR3aa: CASMQGREPQHF

j_gene: TRBJ2-7
d_gene: TRBD1
abundance: NA
v_gene: TRBV9
CDR3nt: TGTGCCAGCAGCGGGCCCGACGTCGGGACAGGGAACCCATTCGGCGAGCAGTACTTC
CDR3aa: CASSGPDVGTGNPFGEQYF

j_gene: TRBJ1-3
d_gene: NA
abundance: NA
v_gene: TRBV19
CDR3nt: TGTGCCAGTAGTATAGCACAGGGATACGGAAACACCATATATTTT
CDR3aa: CASSIAQGYGNTIYF

j_gene: TRBJ1-5
d_gene: TRBD1
abundance: NA
v_gene: TRBV7-9
CDR3nt: TGTGCCAGCAGCGCGACAGGGAGCGGGCAGCCCCAGCATTTT
CDR3aa: CASSATGSGQPQHF

j_gene: TRBJ2-3
d_gene: TRBD2
abundance: NA
v_gene: TRBV2
CDR3nt: TGTGCCAGCAATCGCGTCCAGCGGGGGGGGGATACGCAGTATTTT
CDR3aa: CASNRVQRGGDTQYF

j_gene: TRBJ1-5
d_gene: NA
abundance: NA
v_gene: TRBV6-5
CDR3nt: TGTGCCAGCAGTTACGGAGGGGGTCAATCAGCCCAGCATTTT
CDR3aa: CASSYGGGQSAQHF

j_gene: TRBJ2-4
d_gene: NA
abundance: NA
v_gene: TRBV3-1/TRBV3-2
CDR3nt: TGTGCCAGCAGCCAAGGGGTATTTCAGTACTTC
CDR3aa: CASSQGVFQYF

j_gene: TRBJ2-2
d_gene: NA
abundance: NA
v_gene: TRBV6-5
CDR3nt: TGTGCCGTCAACTCGAGGGTTGGGAGCACCGGGGAGCTGTTTTTT
CDR3aa: CAVNSRVGSTGELFF

j_gene: TRBJ2-5
d_gene: TRBD1
abundance: NA
v_gene: TRBV2
CDR3nt: TGTGCCAGCAGGGGACAGGGGGAAGAGACCCAGTACTTC
CDR3aa: CASRGQGEETQYF

j_gene: TRBJ2-3
d_gene: TRBD1
abundance: few
v_gene: TRBV27
CDR3nt: TGTGCCAGCAGTTTATACGGGGCAGGGGGTAGCACAGATACGCAGTATTTT
CDR3aa: CASSLYGAGGSTDTQYF

j_gene: TRBJ2-4
d_gene: NA
abundance: NA
v_gene: TRBV27
CDR3nt: TGTGCCAGCAGTTTTATCGGCGACAGCAACGCCAAAAACATTCAGTACTTC
CDR3aa: CASSFIGDSNAKNIQYF

j_gene: TRBJ2-5
d_gene: NA
abundance: once
v_gene: TRBV3-1/TRBV3-2
CDR3nt: TGTGCCAGCAGCGGATGGAACAGCCAAGAGACCCAGTACTTC
CDR3aa: CASSGWNSQETQYF

j_gene: TRBJ2-2
d_gene: TRBD1
abundance: NA
v_gene: TRBV7-8
CDR3nt: TGTGCCAGCAGCCGAGCACAGGGGCTCAACACCGGGGAGCTGTTTTTT
CDR3aa: CASSRAQGLNTGELFF

j_gene: TRBJ1-2
d_gene: NA
abundance: NA
v_gene: TRBV19
CDR3nt: TGTGCCAGTAGTAATCAGCTCTATGGCTACACCTTC
CDR3aa: CASSNQLYGYTF

j_gene: TRBJ1-5
d_gene: NA
abundance: NA
v_gene: TRBV6-5
CDR3nt: TGTGCCGCTCGAGCAGAACGGGCAGGGGCTCAGCCCCAGCATTTT
CDR3aa: CAARAERAGAQPQHF

j_gene: TRBJ2-7
d_gene: NA
abundance: NA
v_gene: TRBV5-1
CDR3nt: TGCGCCAGCAGCCTCTCGACAGAACGTATCTACGAGCAGTACTTC
CDR3aa: CASSLSTERIYEQYF

j_gene: TRBJ1-2
d_gene: NA
abundance: NA
v_gene: TRBV30
CDR3nt: TGTGCCTGGAGTGCGACAGAAGATTATGGCTACACCTTC
CDR3aa: CAWSATEDYGYTF

j_gene: TRBJ1-2
d_gene: NA
abundance: NA
v_gene: TRBV18
CDR3nt: TGTGCCAGCTCACCACGGGGGGCGGACTATGGCTACACCTTC
CDR3aa: CASSPRGADYGYTF

j_gene: TRBJ1-1
d_gene: NA
abundance: NA
v_gene: TRBV2
CDR3nt: TGTGCCAGCAGTATAACAGGGAACACTGAAGCTTTCTTT
CDR3aa: CASSITGNTEAFF

j_gene: TRBJ1-2
d_gene: NA
abundance: few
v_gene: TRBV5-4
CDR3nt: TGTGCCAGCAGCGCTCCCAACAGGAAAGGCTACACCTTC
CDR3aa: CASSAPNRKGYTF

j_gene: TRBJ1-1
d_gene: NA
abundance: NA
v_gene: TRBV6-6
CDR3nt: TGTGCCAGCAGACCGGACGGATTCACTGAAGCTTTCTTT
CDR3aa: CASRPDGFTEAFF

j_gene: TRBJ2-1
d_gene: TRBD2
abundance: NA
v_gene: TRBV5-8
CDR3nt: TGTGCCAGCAGCCAGGAAGGGACTAGCGGGGGCAATGAGCAGTTCTTC
CDR3aa: CASSQEGTSGGNEQFF

j_gene: TRBJ2-3
d_gene: NA
abundance: NA
v_gene: TRBV5-1
CDR3nt: TGCGCCAGCAGCTTGCTCGGCGGGTCCACAGATACGCAGTATTTT
CDR3aa: CASSLLGGSTDTQYF

j_gene: TRBJ1-1
d_gene: NA
abundance: NA
v_gene: TRBV7-8
CDR3nt: TGTGCCAGCAGCCATAGTGGAAGCCTTGAAGCTTTCTTT
CDR3aa: CASSHSGSLEAFF

j_gene: TRBJ2-2
d_gene: NA
abundance: few
v_gene: TRBV5-8
CDR3nt: TGTGCCAGCAGCAGGGGGATCGGCACCGGGGAGCTGTTTTTT
CDR3aa: CASSRGIGTGELFF

j_gene: TRBJ1-2
d_gene: TRBD1
abundance: NA
v_gene: TRBV5-4
CDR3nt: TGTGCCAGCAGCCCCTCTGGGACAGGGGGCCGGTATGGCTACACCTTC
CDR3aa: CASSPSGTGGRYGYTF

j_gene: TRBJ2-7
d_gene: TRBD2
abundance: NA
v_gene: TRBV7-2
CDR3nt: TGTGCCAGCAGCCAAACCGGACTAGCGGGGGAAGAGCAGTACTTC
CDR3aa: CASSQTGLAGEEQYF

j_gene: TRBJ2-5
d_gene: TRBD2
abundance: NA
v_gene: TRBV5-4
CDR3nt: TGTGCCAGCAGCCCAGCGGGGGGGCAAGAGACCCAGTACTTC
CDR3aa: CASSPAGGQETQYF

j_gene: TRBJ1-5
d_gene: TRBD1
abundance: NA
v_gene: TRBV30
CDR3nt: TGTGCCTGGGCTCGACAGGGGGCGAGCAATCAGCCCCAGCATTTT
CDR3aa: CAWARQGASNQPQHF

j_gene: TRBJ2-7
d_gene: TRBD1
abundance: NA
v_gene: TRBV6-5
CDR3nt: TGTGCCAGCAGTTACTCAAACAGGGGGTCCTACGAGCAGTACTTC
CDR3aa: CASSYSNRGSYEQYF